This T cell receptor (beta chain) was sequenced during a study of T cell changes during pregnancy in multiple sclerosis. The assay was immunoSEQ multiplex PCR, and TCRdb's table has in-frame clones only and misses some. The sample holds 100,000 or so clones; approximately 93% are singletons and the top ten take more than 1.5%. There are 17 residues in the CDR3. The sequencing here drew on peripheral blood, taken after pregnancy. The sequence derives from a female donor in good health, enrolled as a control in a pregnancy study. This sequence joins TRBV21-1 and TRBJ2-2; the DNA was not compared with TRBD2, the D call given in the table. TRBV21-1 is an annotated pseudogene. CDR3 region: CASSNNGSGGNTGELFF. The CDR3 DNA is TGTGCCAGCAGCAATAATGGGAGCGGGGGGAACACCGGGGAGCTGTTTTTT.